Below are 10 T cell receptor beta chains sequenced from a single sample in a study of T cells in Graves' hyperthyroidism and ophthalmopathy. Amplified regions were TCR beta CDR3 sequences from RNA transcripts. Initially, a first-round RT-PCR of the TCR CDR3 employed the HTBI primer set. TCRdb passed the multiplex PCR reads through MiXCR, listing each CDR3 protein once. This sample yields about 580,000 distinct CDR3 sequences, of which 46% are seen a single time; more than 7% belongs to the top ten. The sequencing input was peripheral blood or thyroid tissue (not recorded which). The receptors stem from a woman aged 18-35 years with Graves' hyperthyroidism.

The sample holds a few counts of this clonotype. This rearrangement joins TRBV11-3 to TRBJ2-2; 10 bases are a match to TRBD2. V shed 9 bases, J shed 2 bases, and the junction held 12 bases outside the gene matches. Germline-derived CDR1 and CDR2 are SGHNT and YENEEA. This CDR3 is 17 amino acids long. CDR3 in amino acids: CASTPWPSGSNTGELFF. CDR3 in DNA: TGTGCCAGTACCCCTTGGCCTAGCGGGAGTAACACCGGGGAGCTGTTTTTT.

The DNA for the CDR3 is TGTGCCAGCAGCCGGACCGGGACGCCTTCGGCAGCTAATGAAAAACTGTTTTTT. This codes for CASSRTGTPSAANEKLFF. The chain couples TRBV11-3 to TRBJ1-4, with TRBD1 as a possible D gene (5 bases). There are 18 residues in the CDR3. V lost 5 bases to trimming and J lost 3 bases, with 22 bases between them. CDR1 SGHNT and CDR2 YENEEA come from the germline V gene.

This clonotype has a single count. A much larger clone lies one base from this, so it may be a read error. This chain joins TRBV11-2 and TRBJ1-2; 10 bases fit TRBD1. CDR1 is SGHAT, CDR2 FQNNGV, per germline. The CDR3 contains 15 residues. DNA for the CDR3: TGTACCAGCAGCTTGTGGGGACAGGGGATAGATGGCTACACCTTC. This codes for CTSSLWGQGIDGYTF.

This clonotype showed up just a few times. An end of the junction does not agree with germline; a read error may underlie this. The gene calls are TRBV20-1 and TRBJ1-1; the match to TRBD1 covers 8 bases. There are 13 residues in the CDR3. Looked up from germline, CDR1 is DFQATT and CDR2 is SNEGSKA (reference sequence). In DNA form, the CDR3 reads TGCGGTGCTAGAGAACAGGGGGAAACTGAAGCTTTCTTT. It yields the protein CGAREQGETEAFF.

A remark on this clonotype: One junction end does not reproduce the germline sequence, and a read error may be involved. The J gene is TRBJ2-2, the V gene TRBV6-4, with 10 bases identical to TRBD2. CDR3 length: 16 amino acids. CDR1 is MRHNA and CDR2 is SNTAGT in the germline V gene. DNA for the CDR3: TGTGCCAGCAGCGAAGGACTAGCGGAGAACCCCGGGGAGCTGTTTTTT. The encoded protein is CASSEGLAENPGELFF.

This chain joins TRBV24-1 and TRBJ2-5; 8 positions agree with TRBD2. CDR1 is KGHDR and CDR2 is SFDVKD in the germline V gene. J lost 0 bases, V lost 9 bases, and 5 bases had no gene match. The CDR3 totals 14 residues. CDR3 coding DNA: TGTGCCACCGGAGCGGGGGACTACCAAGAGACCCAGTACTTC. Amino acid sequence: CATGAGDYQETQYF.

V gene TRBV9 combines with J gene TRBJ2-2, with D possibly being TRBD2 (6 bases). CDR1 and CDR2 (germline): SGDLS, YYNGEE. V lost 4 bases and J 7 bases, leaving 14 bases between the germline ends. There are 14 residues in the CDR3. The CDR3 loop is CASSPGTGSGELFF. CDR3 in DNA: TGTGCCAGCAGCCCCGGGACCGGGAGCGGGGAGCTGTTTTTT.

The count of this clonotype is one. The genes are TRBV20-1 and TRBJ2-7, with 10 positions matching TRBD2. This CDR3 is 14 amino acids long. Looked up from germline, CDR1 is DFQATT and CDR2 is SNEGSKA (reference sequence). J lost 3 bases, V lost 7 bases, and 9 bases had no gene match. The CDR3 DNA is TGCAGTGAAGGGGCTAGCGGGAGTTTCTACGAGCAGTACTTC. Protein: CSEGASGSFYEQYF.

The CDR3, as DNA: TGCAGCTCACCACCGGGCCCCTATGGCTACACCTTC. Protein product: CSSPPGPYGYTF. This chain joins TRBV29-1 and TRBJ1-2, with D unresolved. Trimming removed 8 bases at V and 4 bases at J, with 14 bases between. The CDR3 contains 12 residues. Germline CDR1 SQVTM, CDR2 ANQGSEA. The whole variable domain, filled in from reference TRBV29-1 and TRBJ1-2, reads SAVISQKPSRDICQRGTSLTIQCQVDSQVTMMFWYRQQPGQSLTLIATANQGSEATYESGFVIDKFPISRPNLTFSTLTVSNMSPEDSSIYLCSSPPGPYGYTFGSGTRLTVV.

This clonotype was seen repeatedly, ten times or more. Here the CDR3 DNA reads TGTGCCAGCAGTTTAAAGGGGGCACGAGAACAGCCCCAGCATTTT. Residues: CASSLKGAREQPQHF. This chain uses TRBV12-3 or TRBV12-4 with TRBJ1-5; 7 positions match TRBD1. The CDR3 is made up of 15 amino acids. V dropped 2 bases and J dropped 7; count of bases not matched to a gene: 8.